The rows below give T cell receptor beta chains drawn from one sample of a study of cytomegalovirus exposure and HLA in healthy donors. Sequencing used immunoSEQ multiplex PCR; TCRdb keeps in-frame clones, though not all of them. This sample yields about 130,000 clones, of which approximately 87% are seen a single time; 20% belongs to the top ten. The specimen was PBMCs. All receptors derive from a young man in good health and CMV-seropositive. The CDR3 runs from the conserved cysteine through the conserved F or W. D genes are given only for firm matches. The size of a clone is reported for some rows only, either as once, few or many, or as a class for expanded clones.

j_call: TRBJ1-1; d_call: TRBD1; clone_size: .; v_call: TRBV30; cdr3_aa: CAWYRGTEAFF; cdr3_nt: TGTGCCTGGTACAGGGGAACTGAAGCTTTCTTT
j_call: TRBJ2-7; d_call: TRBD2; clone_size: .; v_call: TRBV11-2; cdr3_aa: CASSTNQGNSGVSYEQYF; cdr3_nt: TGTGCCAGCAGCACTAATCAGGGGAATAGCGGGGTTTCCTACGAGCAGTACTTC
j_call: TRBJ1-1; d_call: .; clone_size: .; v_call: TRBV6-1; cdr3_aa: CASVGRGQGLTEAFF; cdr3_nt: TGTGCCAGCGTAGGACGGGGTCAGGGGTTAACTGAAGCTTTCTTT
j_call: TRBJ2-1; d_call: .; clone_size: .; v_call: TRBV6-5; cdr3_aa: CASSLYNEQFF; cdr3_nt: TGTGCCAGCAGCCTCTACAATGAGCAGTTCTTC
j_call: TRBJ1-5; d_call: TRBD1; clone_size: .; v_call: TRBV28; cdr3_aa: CASSFRGRGNQPQHF; cdr3_nt: TGTGCCAGCAGTTTTAGGGGGCGCGGCAATCAGCCCCAGCATTTT
j_call: TRBJ2-7; d_call: TRBD1; clone_size: .; v_call: TRBV6-1; cdr3_aa: CASSTGGWYEQYF; cdr3_nt: TGTGCCAGTTCGACAGGGGGCTGGTACGAGCAGTACTTC
j_call: TRBJ2-5; d_call: .; clone_size: once; v_call: TRBV11-2; cdr3_aa: CASSLGTGETQYF; cdr3_nt: TGTGCCAGCAGCTTAGGAACGGGGGAGACCCAGTACTTC
j_call: TRBJ2-3; d_call: TRBD2; clone_size: .; v_call: TRBV5-4; cdr3_aa: CASSTEGRTRGTDTQYF; cdr3_nt: TGTGCCAGCAGCACTGAAGGGAGGACTAGGGGCACAGATACGCAGTATTTT
j_call: TRBJ2-1; d_call: .; clone_size: .; v_call: TRBV7-2; cdr3_aa: CATRPASNNEQFF; cdr3_nt: TGTGCCACCCGGCCCGCTAGTAACAATGAGCAGTTCTTC
j_call: TRBJ2-1; d_call: .; clone_size: .; v_call: TRBV7-6; cdr3_aa: CASSATRNEQFF; cdr3_nt: TGTGCCAGCAGCGCCACTCGTAATGAGCAGTTCTTC
j_call: TRBJ1-1; d_call: .; clone_size: .; v_call: TRBV9; cdr3_aa: CASSVGPGGPEAFF; cdr3_nt: TGTGCCAGCAGCGTAGGCCCGGGGGGCCCTGAAGCTTTCTTT
j_call: TRBJ1-5; d_call: .; clone_size: few; v_call: TRBV6-6; cdr3_aa: CASSEDSVRNQPQHF; cdr3_nt: TGTGCCAGCAGCGAGGACAGCGTACGGAATCAGCCCCAGCATTTT
j_call: TRBJ2-7; d_call: .; clone_size: .; v_call: TRBV18; cdr3_aa: CASSNSGYEQYF; cdr3_nt: TGTGCCAGCTCAAATAGCGGCTACGAGCAGTACTTC
j_call: TRBJ2-3; d_call: TRBD2; clone_size: .; v_call: TRBV19; cdr3_aa: CASSMSSGGTDTQYF; cdr3_nt: TGTGCCAGTAGTATGTCTAGCGGGGGAACAGATACGCAGTATTTT
j_call: TRBJ2-5; d_call: .; clone_size: .; v_call: TRBV29-1; cdr3_aa: CSVGDSQETQYF; cdr3_nt: TGCAGCGTCGGAGATAGCCAAGAGACCCAGTACTTC
j_call: TRBJ2-1; d_call: .; clone_size: .; v_call: TRBV18; cdr3_aa: CASSPLLNEQFF; cdr3_nt: TGTGCCAGCTCACCACTACTCAATGAGCAGTTCTTC
j_call: TRBJ1-2; d_call: TRBD1; clone_size: .; v_call: TRBV5-1; cdr3_aa: CASSLGPGDSFNYGYTF; cdr3_nt: TGCGCCAGCAGCTTGGGCCCGGGGGACAGTTTCAACTATGGCTACACCTTC
j_call: TRBJ2-1; d_call: TRBD2; clone_size: .; v_call: TRBV2; cdr3_aa: CASSELGVRLAGGKDEQFF; cdr3_nt: TGTGCCAGCAGTGAATTAGGGGTTCGGCTGGCGGGGGGGAAGGATGAGCAGTTCTTC
j_call: TRBJ2-2; d_call: TRBD1; clone_size: .; v_call: TRBV10-3; cdr3_aa: CAISESGTVDTGELFF; cdr3_nt: TGTGCCATCAGTGAGTCTGGGACAGTCGACACCGGGGAGCTGTTTTTT